The 10 T cell receptor beta chains reported below all come from one sample, sequenced in a study of identical twins. TCRdb recomputed calls from the 5' RACE reads with MiXCR, one row per CDR3 protein. There are about 730,000 distinct CDR3 sequences in the sample; roughly 20% occur only once, and approximately 4.3% lies in the top ten. A further study also used this sample, focusing on T cells expressing NK-cell markers.

Sequencing was done on a sample of PBMCs. These TCRs come from a woman younger than 35 in good health.

This clonotype was seen a handful of times. This chain links TRBV12-3 or TRBV12-4 with TRBJ1-2, with 7 positions matching TRBD1. Trimming took 8 bases from V and 2 from J; bases not matched to a gene: 5. The CDR3 runs 13 residues. The CDR3 DNA sequence: TGTGCCAGCGATTCAGGGGGGAACTATGGCTACACCTTC. It is translated as CASDSGGNYGYTF.

The chain uses TRBV7-8 and TRBJ2-7; tentatively, D is TRBD2 (6 bases). Germline V lookup: CDR1 SGHVS, CDR2 FQNEAQ. The CDR3 is 14 residues long. Trimming left V 1 base short and J 6 bases short, with 13 bases between. In nucleotides, the CDR3 is TGTGCCAGCAGCTTAGGCGGGAAGGGAGGCGAGCAGTACTTC. Protein product: CASSLGGKGGEQYF.

This chain uses TRBV6-2 or TRBV6-3 with TRBJ2-7, with 8 bases lining up with TRBD1. V dropped 2 bases and J dropped 5; count of bases not matched to a gene: 2. CDR3 length equals 13 residues. Germline assignment: CDR1 MNHEY and CDR2 SVGEGT. The CDR3 sequence: CASSYQGANEQYF. Written as DNA, the CDR3 is TGTGCCAGCAGTTACCAGGGGGCCAACGAGCAGTACTTC.

V is TRBV5-1 and J is TRBJ2-1; TRBD1 matches at 9 bases. This CDR3 has 14 amino acids. The germline V gene encodes CDR1 SGHRS and CDR2 YFSETQ. Unmatched junction bases numbered 11, after V lost 8 bases and J lost 8 bases. The CDR3 is CASSLQGAGDEQFF. Here the CDR3 DNA reads TGCGCCAGTAGCCTACAGGGGGCAGGCGATGAGCAGTTCTTC.

This clonotype was picked up a small number of times. The rearrangement uses TRBV29-1 and TRBJ2-6; D call uncertain. The CDR3 has 13 residues. Germline assignment: CDR1 SQVTM and CDR2 ANQGSEA. V was trimmed by 6 bases and J by 3 bases, leaving 9 bases between them. CDR3 bases: TGCAGCGTAAGTCAAGGTGGGGCCAACGTCCTGACTTTC. Protein sequence: CSVSQGGANVLTF.

The V gene is TRBV10-3, the J gene TRBJ1-1, with 8 bases that match TRBD1. The CDR3 totals 13 residues. The trim removed 5 bases at V and 4 bases at J, leaving 3 bases unmatched. Germline-derived CDR1 and CDR2 are ENHRY and SYGVKD. For the CDR3, the DNA is TGTGCCATCAGTCGACAGGGGCCCACTGAAGCTTTCTTT. Protein sequence: CAISRQGPTEAFF.

The table lists this clonotype with a few counts. The chain combines TRBV20-1 with TRBJ2-4, with 8 bases matching TRBD1. This CDR3 is built from 15 residues. Germline CDR1 reads DFQATT; CDR2 reads SNEGSKA (reference sequence). The V gene end was trimmed by 6 bases and the J gene end by 3 bases; junction bases not matched to a gene: 10. This chain's CDR3 is CSAPAAGGGKNIQYF. The CDR3 DNA sequence: TGCAGTGCCCCGGCGGCAGGGGGCGGCAAAAACATTCAGTACTTC.

This clonotype was detected only a few times. V is TRBV20-1 and J is TRBJ2-5; D perhaps matches TRBD1 (6 bases). This CDR3 has 13 residues. V dropped 3 bases and J dropped 5 bases, with 13 bases sitting between them. Germline V gene data show CDR1 as DFQATT and CDR2 as SNEGSKA (reference sequence). In nucleotides, the CDR3 is TGCAGTGCTAGTAACAGGGAGAATGAGACCCAGTACTTC. Amino acids: CSASNRENETQYF.

The V call is TRBV12-3 or TRBV12-4, the J call TRBJ1-6; D perhaps matches TRBD1 (6 bases). The CDR3 is 15 amino acids. The germline V and J ends were trimmed by 6 bases and 7 bases, with 16 bases remaining between them. The CDR3 coding sequence is TGTGCCAGCAGGCCCCGGACAGTGGAGAATTCACCCCTCCACTTT. This codes for CASRPRTVENSPLHF.

This chain links TRBV7-8 with TRBJ2-2; D possibly matches TRBD1 or TRBD2 (5 bases each). This CDR3 is built from 14 residues. Germline loops: CDR1 SGHVS, CDR2 FQNEAQ. Trimming cost V 2 bases and J 7 bases, with 11 bases left between them. The CDR3 is CASSLRGDFGELFF. The CDR3 nucleotides are TGTGCCAGCAGCTTAAGGGGAGATTTCGGGGAGCTGTTTTTT.